Below, 8 T cell receptor beta chains from the same sample are listed, as sequenced in a study of cytomegalovirus exposure and HLA in healthy donors. The primer mix had 60 Vbeta and 13 Jbeta primers. The data were produced by immunoSEQ multiplex PCR, yet TCRdb's version contains in-frame clones alone and is incomplete. The sample contains around 60,000 clones, 75% to 85% of which appear only once. What was sequenced was PBMCs. The receptors were gathered from a middle-aged man in good health and CMV-seropositive.

V usage is TRBV27 and J usage is TRBJ2-3; D unclear. This CDR3 spans 16 amino acids. Germline V gene sequence: CDR1 MNHEY, CDR2 SMNVEV (reference sequence). V gave up 5 bases and J gave up 2 bases, with 17 bases separating them. CDR3 DNA sequence: TGTGCCAGCAGTCCCCGGTTAGGAGTGAACACAGATACGCAGTATTTT. It is translated as CASSPRLGVNTDTQYF.

This chain connects TRBV9 to TRBJ2-1, with D perhaps matching TRBD2 (6 bases). This CDR3 is built from 15 residues. V lost 3 bases to trimming and J lost 8 bases, with 18 bases between them. Germline V gene lookup returns CDR1 SGDLS and CDR2 YYNGEE. DNA of the CDR3: TGTGCCAGCAGCGCCGGTGAGACTAGGTTGTATGAGCAGTTCTTC. Translation gives CASSAGETRLYEQFF.

The genes are TRBV4-3 and TRBJ2-1; no clear D. Germline V gene data show CDR1 as LGHNA and CDR2 as YSLEER. The CDR3 is 17 amino acids. CDR3 bases: TGCCACAGCAGCCAAGATCCGATCGTACTCATCTACAATGAGCAGTTCTTC. Translating gives CHSSQDPIVLIYNEQFF.

This clone was recorded a few times. The V call is TRBV2, the J call TRBJ2-6; 7 positions match TRBD2. The CDR3 runs 21 residues. Losses at the gene ends were 6 bases for V and 0 bases for J; bases not matched to a gene: 20. Germline CDR1 and CDR2: SNHLY and FYNNEI. The CDR3 sequence is CASRSRRSSGLGRSGANVLTF. For the CDR3, the DNA is TGTGCCAGCAGGTCTAGGAGGTCTAGCGGACTCGGTCGCTCTGGGGCCAACGTCCTGACTTTC.

The V and J genes are TRBV6-5 and TRBJ2-7, with 10 bases that match TRBD2. The CDR3 contains 13 residues. Germline V gene sequence: CDR1 MNHEY, CDR2 SVGAGI. The V and J ends lost 6 bases and 9 bases, in that order; junction bases with no gene match: 8. CDR3 amino acids: CASSPLAGVVQYF. The CDR3 bases are TGTGCCAGCAGCCCTCTAGCGGGGGTAGTGCAGTACTTC.

The V call is TRBV7-2, the J call TRBJ2-2; perhaps TRBD2 as D (5 bases). V was trimmed by 7 bases and J by 4 bases, leaving 16 bases between them. This CDR3 comprises 15 residues. Germline CDR1 is SGHTA and CDR2 is FQGNSA. The CDR3 sequence: CASTPAPGGTGELFF. The CDR3 DNA is TGTGCCAGCACGCCCGCCCCAGGAGGCACCGGGGAGCTGTTTTTT.

V usage is TRBV10-3 and J usage is TRBJ2-5, with D possibly TRBD1 on 6 matching bases. The CDR3 runs to 15 residues. CDR1 and CDR2 (germline): ENHRY, SYGVKD. The V gene lost 3 bases and the J gene lost 5 bases, with 16 bases spanning the gap. DNA of the CDR3: TGTGCCATCAGTGACTCACAGGGCAACCCGGAGACCCAGTACTTC. It is translated as CAISDSQGNPETQYF.

This clone was detected a few times. At the DNA level, this CDR3 is encoded by other sequences in the same sample as well. DNA for the CDR3: TGTGCCTGGAGTGTACGCAGGGTGACCGGGGAGCTGTTTTTT. Amino acids: CAWSVRRVTGELFF. The chain joins TRBV30 to TRBJ2-2, with D tentatively TRBD1 (5 bases). The CDR3 runs to 14 residues. Germline CDR1 and CDR2: GTSNPN and SVGIG (reference sequence). The V end lost 0 bases, the J end lost 5 bases, and 10 bases lay between the germline ends. The entire variable domain, with the rest obtained from reference TRBV30 and TRBJ2-2, is as follows: SQTIHQWPATLVQPVGSPLSLECTVEGTSNPNLYWYRQAAGRGLQLLFYSVGIGQISSEVPQNLSASRPQDRQFILSSKKLLLSDSGFYLCAWSVRRVTGELFFGEGSRLTVL.